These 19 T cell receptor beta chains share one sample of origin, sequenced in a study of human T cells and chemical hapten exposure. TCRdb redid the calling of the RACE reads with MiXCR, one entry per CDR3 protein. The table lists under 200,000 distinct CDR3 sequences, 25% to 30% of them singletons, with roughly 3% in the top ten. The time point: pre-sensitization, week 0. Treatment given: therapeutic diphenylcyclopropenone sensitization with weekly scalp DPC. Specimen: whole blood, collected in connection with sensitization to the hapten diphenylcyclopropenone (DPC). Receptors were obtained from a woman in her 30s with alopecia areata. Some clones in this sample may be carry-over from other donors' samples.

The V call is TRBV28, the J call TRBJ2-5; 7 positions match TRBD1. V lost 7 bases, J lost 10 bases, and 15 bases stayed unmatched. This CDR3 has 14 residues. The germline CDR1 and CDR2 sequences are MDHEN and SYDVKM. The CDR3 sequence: CASNLLGQHLNQYF. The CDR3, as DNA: TGTGCCAGCAATCTCTTGGGACAGCATTTAAACCAGTACTTC.

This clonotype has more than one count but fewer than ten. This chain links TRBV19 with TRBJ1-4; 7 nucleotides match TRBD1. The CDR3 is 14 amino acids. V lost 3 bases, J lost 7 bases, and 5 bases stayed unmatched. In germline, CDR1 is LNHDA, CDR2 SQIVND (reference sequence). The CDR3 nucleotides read TGTGCCAGTAGTATGGTCAGGGGGGCTGAAAAACTGTTTTTT. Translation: CASSMVRGAEKLFF.

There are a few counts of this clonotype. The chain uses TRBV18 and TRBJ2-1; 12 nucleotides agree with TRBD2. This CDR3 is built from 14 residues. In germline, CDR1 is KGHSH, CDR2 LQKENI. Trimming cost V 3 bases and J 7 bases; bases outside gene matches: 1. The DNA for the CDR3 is TGTGCCAGCTCACCGACTAGCGGGAGAAATGAGCAGTTCTTC. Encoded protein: CASSPTSGRNEQFF.

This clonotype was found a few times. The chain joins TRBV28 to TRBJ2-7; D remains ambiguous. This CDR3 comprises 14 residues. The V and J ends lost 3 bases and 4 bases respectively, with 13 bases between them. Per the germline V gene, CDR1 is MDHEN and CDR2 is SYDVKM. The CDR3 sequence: CASSLDQGSYEQYF. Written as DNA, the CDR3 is TGTGCCAGCAGTTTGGATCAAGGCAGTTACGAGCAGTACTTC.

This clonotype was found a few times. CDR3 nucleotide sequence: TGTGCCAGCAGCCCACTCGGCGGAGGGAGGTATTCACCCCTCCACTTT. Its translation: CASSPLGGGRYSPLHF. The chain carries TRBV7-6 and TRBJ1-6; D not resolved. Germline CDR1 reads SGHVS; CDR2 reads FNYEAQ. The CDR3 has 16 residues. V lost 5 bases and J 8 bases, leaving 19 bases between the germline ends.

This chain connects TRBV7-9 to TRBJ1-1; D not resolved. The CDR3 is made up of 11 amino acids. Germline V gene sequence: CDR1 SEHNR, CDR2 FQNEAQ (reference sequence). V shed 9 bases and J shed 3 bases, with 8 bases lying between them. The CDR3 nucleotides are TGTGCCAGTGGGAGTTACACTGAAGCTTTCTTT. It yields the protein CASGSYTEAFF.

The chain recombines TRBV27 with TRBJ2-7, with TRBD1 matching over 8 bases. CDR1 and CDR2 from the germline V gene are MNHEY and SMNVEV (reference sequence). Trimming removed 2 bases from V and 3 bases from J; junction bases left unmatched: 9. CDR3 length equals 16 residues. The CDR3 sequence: CASSLNIGTGYYEQYF. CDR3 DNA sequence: TGTGCCAGCAGTTTAAATATAGGGACAGGCTACTACGAGCAGTACTTC.

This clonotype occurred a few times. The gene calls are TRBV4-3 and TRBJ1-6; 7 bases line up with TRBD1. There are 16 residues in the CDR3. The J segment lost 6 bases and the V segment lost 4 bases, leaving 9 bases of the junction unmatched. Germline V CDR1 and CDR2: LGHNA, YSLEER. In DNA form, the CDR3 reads TGCGCCAGCAGCCTCTTACAGGGGCAGGGTAATTCACCCCTCCACTTT. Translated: CASSLLQGQGNSPLHF.

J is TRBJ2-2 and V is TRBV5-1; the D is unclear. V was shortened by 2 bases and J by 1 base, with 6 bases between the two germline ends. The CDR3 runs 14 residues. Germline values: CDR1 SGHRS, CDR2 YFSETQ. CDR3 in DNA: TGCGCCAGCAGCTTTATCAGGAACACCGGGGAGCTGTTTTTT. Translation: CASSFIRNTGELFF.

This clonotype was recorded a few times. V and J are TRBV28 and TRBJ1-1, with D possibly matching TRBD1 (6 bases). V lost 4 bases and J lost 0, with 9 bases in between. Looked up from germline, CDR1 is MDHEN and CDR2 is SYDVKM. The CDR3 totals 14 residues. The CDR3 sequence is CASSSGAMNTEAFF. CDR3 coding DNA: TGTGCCAGCAGTTCAGGGGCGATGAACACTGAAGCTTTCTTT. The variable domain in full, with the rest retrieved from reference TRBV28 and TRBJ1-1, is DVKVTQSSRYLVKRTGEKVFLECVQDMDHENMFWYRQDPGLGLRLIYFSYDVKMKEKGDIPEGYSVSREKKERFSLILESASTNQTSMYLCASSSGAMNTEAFFGQGTRLTVV.

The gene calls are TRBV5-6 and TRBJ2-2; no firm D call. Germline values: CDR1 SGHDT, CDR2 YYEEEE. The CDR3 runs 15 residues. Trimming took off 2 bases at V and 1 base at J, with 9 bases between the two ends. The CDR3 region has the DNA TGTGCCAGCAGCTTTTACAACGGGAACACCGGGGAGCTGTTTTTT. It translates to CASSFYNGNTGELFF.

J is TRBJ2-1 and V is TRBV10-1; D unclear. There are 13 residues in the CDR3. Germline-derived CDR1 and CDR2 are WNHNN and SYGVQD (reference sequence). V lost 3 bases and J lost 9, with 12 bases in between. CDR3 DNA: TGCGCCAGCAGTGACCAGATAGAAACTGAGCAGTTCTTC. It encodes CASSDQIETEQFF.

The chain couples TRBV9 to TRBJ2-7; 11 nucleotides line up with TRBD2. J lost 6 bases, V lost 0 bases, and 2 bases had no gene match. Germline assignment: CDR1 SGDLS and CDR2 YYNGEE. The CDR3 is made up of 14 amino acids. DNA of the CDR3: TGTGCCAGCAGCGTAGCCGGGACTAGCGGCGAGCAGTACTTC. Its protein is CASSVAGTSGEQYF.

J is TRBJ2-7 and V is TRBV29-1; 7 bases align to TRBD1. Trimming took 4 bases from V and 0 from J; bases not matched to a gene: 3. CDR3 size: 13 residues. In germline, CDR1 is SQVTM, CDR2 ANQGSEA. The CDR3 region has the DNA TGCAGCGTTGGATCAGGGGGCTCCTACGAGCAGTACTTC. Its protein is CSVGSGGSYEQYF.

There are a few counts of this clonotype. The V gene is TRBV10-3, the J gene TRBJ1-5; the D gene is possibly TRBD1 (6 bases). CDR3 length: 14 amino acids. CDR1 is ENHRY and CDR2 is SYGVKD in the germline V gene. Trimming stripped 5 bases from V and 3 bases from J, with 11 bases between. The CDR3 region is CAISQAGVNQPQHF. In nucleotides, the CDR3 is TGTGCCATCAGTCAGGCAGGGGTCAATCAGCCCCAGCATTTT.

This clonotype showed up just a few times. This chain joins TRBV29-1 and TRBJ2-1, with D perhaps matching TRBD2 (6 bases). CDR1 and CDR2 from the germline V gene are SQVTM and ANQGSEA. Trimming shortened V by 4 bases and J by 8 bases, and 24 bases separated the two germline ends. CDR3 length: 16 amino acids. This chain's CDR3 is CSVVIVGGTLPDEQFF. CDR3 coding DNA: TGCAGCGTTGTGATCGTTGGGGGGACCCTTCCCGATGAGCAGTTCTTC.

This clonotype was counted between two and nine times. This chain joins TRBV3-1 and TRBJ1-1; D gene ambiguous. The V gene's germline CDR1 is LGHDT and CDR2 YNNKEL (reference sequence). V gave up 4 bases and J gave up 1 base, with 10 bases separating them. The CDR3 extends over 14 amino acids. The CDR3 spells CASSLREQNTEAFF. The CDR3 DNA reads TGTGCCAGCAGCCTACGAGAGCAGAACACTGAAGCTTTCTTT.

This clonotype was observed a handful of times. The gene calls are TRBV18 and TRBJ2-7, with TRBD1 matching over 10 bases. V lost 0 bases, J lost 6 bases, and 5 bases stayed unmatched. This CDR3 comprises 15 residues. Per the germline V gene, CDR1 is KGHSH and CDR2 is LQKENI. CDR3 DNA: TGTGCCAGCTCACCACCCGGGACAGGGGCCGGCGAGCAGTACTTC. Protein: CASSPPGTGAGEQYF.

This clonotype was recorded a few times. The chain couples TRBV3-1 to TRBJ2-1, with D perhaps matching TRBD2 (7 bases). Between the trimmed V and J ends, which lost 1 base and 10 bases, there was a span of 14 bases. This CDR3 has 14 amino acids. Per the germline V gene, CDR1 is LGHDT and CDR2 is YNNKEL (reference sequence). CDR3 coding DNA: TGTGCCAGCAGCCAAGCTCGGGGGGCCGGCGAGCAGTTCTTC. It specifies CASSQARGAGEQFF.